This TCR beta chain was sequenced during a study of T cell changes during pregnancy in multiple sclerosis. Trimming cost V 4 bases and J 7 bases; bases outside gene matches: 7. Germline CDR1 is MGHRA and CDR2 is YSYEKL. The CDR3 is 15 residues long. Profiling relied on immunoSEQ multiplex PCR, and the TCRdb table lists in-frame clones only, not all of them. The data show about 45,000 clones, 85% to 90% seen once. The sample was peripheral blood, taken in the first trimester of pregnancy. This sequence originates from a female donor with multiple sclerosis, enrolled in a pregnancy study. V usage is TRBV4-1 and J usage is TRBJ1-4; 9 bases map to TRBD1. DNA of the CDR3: TGCGCCAGCAGCCCCAGCTTGGGACAGGGTGAAAAACTGTTTTTT. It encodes CASSPSLGQGEKLFF.